Sequencing of this TCR beta chain was carried out in a study of blood T cell repertoires in COVID-19. Study overall: The study drew acute and convalescent COVID-19 samples from the United States, Italy and Spain. From T cells, B-cell-depleted T cells, or PBMCs came the material, which was cDNA or gDNA.

Original analysis: Amplification of reference gene primers provided the estimated nucleated cell counts. Measured with immunoSEQ multiplex PCR; TCRdb has only the in-frame clones, and not every one. V and J calls and clone size are those listed in that table; D and trimming were worked out from the DNA. Of about 130,000 clones listed, about 80% are singletons. This CDR3 is built from 13 residues. V gave up 6 bases and J gave up 7 bases; unmatched junction bases: 5. The sample comprised peripheral blood. The J gene is TRBJ1-5, the V gene TRBV12-3 or TRBV12-4; TRBD1 matches 8 bases. The clonotype was recovered from a man aged 60 to 75 with acute or convalescent COVID-19. CDR3 sequence reads: CASSPQGEQPQHF. As DNA, the CDR3 is TGTGCCAGCAGCCCACAGGGGGAGCAGCCCCAGCATTTT.